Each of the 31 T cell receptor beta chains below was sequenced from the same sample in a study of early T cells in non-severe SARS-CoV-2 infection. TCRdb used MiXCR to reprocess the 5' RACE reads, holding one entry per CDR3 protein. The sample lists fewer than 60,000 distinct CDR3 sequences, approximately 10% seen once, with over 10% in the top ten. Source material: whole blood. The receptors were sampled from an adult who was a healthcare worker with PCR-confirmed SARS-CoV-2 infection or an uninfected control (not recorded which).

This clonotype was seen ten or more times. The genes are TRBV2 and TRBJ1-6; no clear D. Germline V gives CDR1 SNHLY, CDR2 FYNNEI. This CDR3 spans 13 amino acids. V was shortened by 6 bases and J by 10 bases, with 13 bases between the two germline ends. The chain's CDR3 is CASSQEARSPLHF. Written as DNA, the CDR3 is TGTGCCAGCAGCCAGGAAGCAAGGTCACCCCTCCACTTT.

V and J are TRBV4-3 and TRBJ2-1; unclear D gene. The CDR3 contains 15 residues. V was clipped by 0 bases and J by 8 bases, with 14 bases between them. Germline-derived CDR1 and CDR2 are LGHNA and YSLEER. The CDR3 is CASSQDQSVSDEQFF. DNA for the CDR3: TGCGCCAGCAGCCAAGACCAGTCTGTTTCCGATGAGCAGTTCTTC.

CDR3 sequence reads: CACSSGPSTDTQYF. DNA for the CDR3: TGTGCCTGCTCTAGCGGACCTAGCACAGATACGCAGTATTTT. V usage is TRBV30 and J usage is TRBJ2-3; the match to TRBD2 covers 7 bases. This CDR3 is built from 14 residues. Germline trimming cut 6 bases from V and 0 bases from J; bases unmatched to any gene: 6. The germline CDR1 and CDR2 sequences are GTSNPN and SVGIG (reference sequence).

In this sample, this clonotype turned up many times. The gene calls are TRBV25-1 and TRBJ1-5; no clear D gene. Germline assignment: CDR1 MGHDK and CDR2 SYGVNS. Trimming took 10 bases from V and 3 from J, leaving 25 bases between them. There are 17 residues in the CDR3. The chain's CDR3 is CATTEDRLERNNQPQHF. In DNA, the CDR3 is TGTGCCACCACGGAGGACCGGCTGGAACGGAACAATCAGCCCCAGCATTTT.

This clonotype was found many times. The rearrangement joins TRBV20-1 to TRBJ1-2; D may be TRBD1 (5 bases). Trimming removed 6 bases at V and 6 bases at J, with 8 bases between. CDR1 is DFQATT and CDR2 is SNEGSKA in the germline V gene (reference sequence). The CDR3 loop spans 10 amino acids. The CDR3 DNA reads TGCAGTGCCGGCAGGGATGGCTACACCTTC. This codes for CSAGRDGYTF.

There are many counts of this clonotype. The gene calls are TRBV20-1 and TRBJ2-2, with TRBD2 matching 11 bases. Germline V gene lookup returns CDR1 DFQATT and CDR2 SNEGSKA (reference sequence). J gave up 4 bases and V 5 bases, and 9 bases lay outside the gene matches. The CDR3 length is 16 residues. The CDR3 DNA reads TGCAGTGCTCCACCTAGCGGGAGGCCGTCCACCGGGGAGCTGTTTTTT. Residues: CSAPPSGRPSTGELFF.

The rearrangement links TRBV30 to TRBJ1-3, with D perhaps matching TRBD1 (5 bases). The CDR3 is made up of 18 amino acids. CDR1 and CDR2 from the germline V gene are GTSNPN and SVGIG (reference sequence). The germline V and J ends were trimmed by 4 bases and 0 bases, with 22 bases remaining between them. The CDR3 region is CAWMTGRPFVPSGNTIYF. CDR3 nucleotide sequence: TGTGCCTGGATGACGGGGCGACCCTTCGTGCCCTCTGGAAACACCATATATTTT.

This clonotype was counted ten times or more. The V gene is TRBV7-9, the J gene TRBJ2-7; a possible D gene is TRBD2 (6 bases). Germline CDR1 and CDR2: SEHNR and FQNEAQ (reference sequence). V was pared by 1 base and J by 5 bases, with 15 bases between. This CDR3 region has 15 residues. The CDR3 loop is CASSLDSGRDNEQYF. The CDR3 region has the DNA TGTGCCAGCAGCTTAGATTCGGGGCGGGATAACGAGCAGTACTTC.

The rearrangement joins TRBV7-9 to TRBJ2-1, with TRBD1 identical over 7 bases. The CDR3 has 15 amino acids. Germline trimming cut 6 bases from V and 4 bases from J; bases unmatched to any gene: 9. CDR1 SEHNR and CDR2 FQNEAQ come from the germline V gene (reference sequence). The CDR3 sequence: CASSSFDRDYNEQFF. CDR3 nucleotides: TGTGCCAGCAGTTCCTTTGACAGGGATTACAATGAGCAGTTCTTC.

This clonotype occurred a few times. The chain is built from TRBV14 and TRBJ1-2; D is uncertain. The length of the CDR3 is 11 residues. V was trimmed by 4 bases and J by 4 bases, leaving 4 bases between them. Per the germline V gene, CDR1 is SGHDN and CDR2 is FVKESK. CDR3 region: CASSRGYGYTF. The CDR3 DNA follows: TGTGCCAGCAGCCGAGGCTATGGCTACACCTTC.

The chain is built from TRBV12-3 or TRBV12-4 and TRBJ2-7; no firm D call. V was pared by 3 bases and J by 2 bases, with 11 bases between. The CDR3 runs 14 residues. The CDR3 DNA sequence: TGTGCCAGCAGTTTCCGGGCCCCAGCCTACGAGCAGTACTTC. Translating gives CASSFRAPAYEQYF.

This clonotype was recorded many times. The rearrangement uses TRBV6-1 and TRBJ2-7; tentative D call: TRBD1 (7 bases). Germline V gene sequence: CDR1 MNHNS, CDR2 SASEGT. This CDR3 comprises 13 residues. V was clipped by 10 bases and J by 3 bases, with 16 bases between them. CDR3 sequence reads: CATWAGGIYEQYF. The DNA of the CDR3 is TGTGCCACCTGGGCAGGGGGGATCTACGAGCAGTACTTC.

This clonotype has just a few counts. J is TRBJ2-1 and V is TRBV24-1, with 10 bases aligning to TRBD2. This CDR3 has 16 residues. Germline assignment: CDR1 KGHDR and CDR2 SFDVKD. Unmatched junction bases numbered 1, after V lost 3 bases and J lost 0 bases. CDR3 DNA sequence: TGTGCCACCAGTGATCTAGCGGGAGTCTCCTACAATGAGCAGTTCTTC. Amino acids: CATSDLAGVSYNEQFF.

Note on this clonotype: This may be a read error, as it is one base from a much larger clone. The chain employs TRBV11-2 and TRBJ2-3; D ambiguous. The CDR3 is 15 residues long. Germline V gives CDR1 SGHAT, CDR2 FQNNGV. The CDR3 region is CAGSLAALGTDTQYF. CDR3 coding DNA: TGTGCCGGCAGCTTAGCTGCCCTGGGCACAGATACGCAGTATTTT.

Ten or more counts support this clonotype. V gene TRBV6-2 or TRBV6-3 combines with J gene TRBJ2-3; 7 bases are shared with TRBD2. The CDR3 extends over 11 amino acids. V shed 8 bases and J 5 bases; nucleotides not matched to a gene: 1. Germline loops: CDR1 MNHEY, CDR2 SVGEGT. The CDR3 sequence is CASGLVDTQYF. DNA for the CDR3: TGTGCCAGCGGACTAGTAGATACGCAGTATTTT.

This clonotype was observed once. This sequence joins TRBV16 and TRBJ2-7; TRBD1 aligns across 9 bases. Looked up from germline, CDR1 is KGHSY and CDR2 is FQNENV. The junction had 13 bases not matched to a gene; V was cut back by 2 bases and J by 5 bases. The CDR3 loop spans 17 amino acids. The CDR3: CASSQGNFGTGWDEQYF. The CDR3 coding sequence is TGTGCCAGCAGCCAAGGCAACTTCGGGACAGGGTGGGACGAGCAGTACTTC. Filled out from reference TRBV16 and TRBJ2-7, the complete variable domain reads GEEVAQTPKHLVRGEGQKAKLYCAPIKGHSYVFWYQQVLKNEFKFLISFQNENVFDETGMPKERFSAKCLPNSPCSLEIQATKLEDSAVYFCASSQGNFGTGWDEQYFGPGTRLTVT.

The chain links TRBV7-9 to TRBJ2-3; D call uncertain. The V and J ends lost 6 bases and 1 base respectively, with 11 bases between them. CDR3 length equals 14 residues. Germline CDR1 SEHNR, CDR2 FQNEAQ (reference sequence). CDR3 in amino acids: CASSLPGRTDTQYF. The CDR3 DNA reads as TGTGCCAGCAGTCTACCCGGCCGCACAGATACGCAGTATTTT.

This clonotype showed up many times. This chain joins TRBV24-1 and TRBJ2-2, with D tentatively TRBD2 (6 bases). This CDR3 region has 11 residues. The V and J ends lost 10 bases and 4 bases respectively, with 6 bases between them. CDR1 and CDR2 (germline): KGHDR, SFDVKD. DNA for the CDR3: TGTGCCACGGGGGGCACCGGGGAGCTGTTTTTT. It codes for CATGGTGELFF.

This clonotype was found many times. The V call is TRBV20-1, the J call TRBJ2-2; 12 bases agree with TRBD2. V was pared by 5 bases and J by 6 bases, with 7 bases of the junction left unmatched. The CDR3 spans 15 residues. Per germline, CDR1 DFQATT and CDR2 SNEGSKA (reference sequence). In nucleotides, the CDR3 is TGCAGTGCTGGGACTAGCGGGCTCCTCCCCGGGGAGCTGTTTTTT. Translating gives CSAGTSGLLPGELFF.

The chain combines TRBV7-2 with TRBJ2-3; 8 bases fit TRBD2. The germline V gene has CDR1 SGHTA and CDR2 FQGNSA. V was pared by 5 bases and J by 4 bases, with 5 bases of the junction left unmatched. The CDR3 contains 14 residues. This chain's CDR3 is CASSRKTSADTQYF. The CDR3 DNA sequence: TGTGCCAGCAGCCGAAAGACTAGCGCAGATACGCAGTATTTT.

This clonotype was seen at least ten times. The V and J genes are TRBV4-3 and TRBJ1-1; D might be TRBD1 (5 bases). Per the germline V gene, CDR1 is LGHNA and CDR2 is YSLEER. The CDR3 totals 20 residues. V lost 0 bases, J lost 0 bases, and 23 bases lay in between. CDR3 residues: CASSQDPPQQTLGLNTEAFF. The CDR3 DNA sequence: TGCGCCAGCAGCCAAGATCCCCCTCAGCAAACCCTGGGGCTGAACACTGAAGCTTTCTTT.

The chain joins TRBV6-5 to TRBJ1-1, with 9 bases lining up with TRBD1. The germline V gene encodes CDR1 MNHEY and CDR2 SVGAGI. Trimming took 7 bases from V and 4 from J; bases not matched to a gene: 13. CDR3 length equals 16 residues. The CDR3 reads CASNHPPGTGITEAFF. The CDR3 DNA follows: TGTGCCAGCAATCATCCCCCCGGGACAGGGATCACTGAAGCTTTCTTT.

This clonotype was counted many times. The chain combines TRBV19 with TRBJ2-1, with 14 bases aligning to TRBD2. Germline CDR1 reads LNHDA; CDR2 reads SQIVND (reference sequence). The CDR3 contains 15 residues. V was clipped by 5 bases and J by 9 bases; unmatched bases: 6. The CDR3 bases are TGTGCCAGTAGTCCCGGGACTAGCGGGGGAGTTGAGCAGTTCTTC. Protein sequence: CASSPGTSGGVEQFF.

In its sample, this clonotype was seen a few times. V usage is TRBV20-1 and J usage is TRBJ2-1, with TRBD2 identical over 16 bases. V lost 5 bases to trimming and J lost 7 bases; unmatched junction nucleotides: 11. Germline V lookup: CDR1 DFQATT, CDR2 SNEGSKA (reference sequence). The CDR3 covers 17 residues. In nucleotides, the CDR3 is TGCAGTGCTGACGGGACTAGCGGGGGGGAGATTAAAAATGAGCAGTTCTTC. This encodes CSADGTSGGEIKNEQFF.

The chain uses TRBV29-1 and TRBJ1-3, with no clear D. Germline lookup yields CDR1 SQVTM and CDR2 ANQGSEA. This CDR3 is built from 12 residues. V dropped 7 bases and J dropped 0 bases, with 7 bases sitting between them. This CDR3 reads CSGQASGNTIYF. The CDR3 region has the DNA TGCAGCGGACAAGCCTCTGGAAACACCATATATTTT.

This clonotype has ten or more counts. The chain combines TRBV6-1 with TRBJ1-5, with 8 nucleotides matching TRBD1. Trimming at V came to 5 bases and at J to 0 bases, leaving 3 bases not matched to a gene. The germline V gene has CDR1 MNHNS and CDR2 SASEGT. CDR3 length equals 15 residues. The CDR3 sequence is CASSSGTGSNQPQHF. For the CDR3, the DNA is TGTGCCAGCAGTTCCGGGACAGGTAGCAATCAGCCCCAGCATTTT.

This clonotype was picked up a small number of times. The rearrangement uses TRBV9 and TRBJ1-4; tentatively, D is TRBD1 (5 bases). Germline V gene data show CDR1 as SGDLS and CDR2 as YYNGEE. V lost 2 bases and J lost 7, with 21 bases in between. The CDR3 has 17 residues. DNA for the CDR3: TGTGCCAGCAGCGTCCGGGACGGGGCAGCGTGGAGTGAAAAACTGTTTTTT. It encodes CASSVRDGAAWSEKLFF.

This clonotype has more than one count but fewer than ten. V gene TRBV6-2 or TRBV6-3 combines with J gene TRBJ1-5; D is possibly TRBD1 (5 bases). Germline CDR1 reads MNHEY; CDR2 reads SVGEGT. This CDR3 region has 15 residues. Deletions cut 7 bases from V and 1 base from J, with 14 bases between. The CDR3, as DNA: TGTGCCAGCATTGAATTCGGGGGAAGCAATCAGCCCCAGCATTTT. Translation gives CASIEFGGSNQPQHF.

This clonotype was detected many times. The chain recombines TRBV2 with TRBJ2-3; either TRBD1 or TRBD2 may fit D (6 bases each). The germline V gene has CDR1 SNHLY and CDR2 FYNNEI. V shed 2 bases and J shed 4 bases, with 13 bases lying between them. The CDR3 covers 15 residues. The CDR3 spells CASSERRAGADTQYF. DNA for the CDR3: TGTGCCAGCAGTGAAAGGAGGGCAGGGGCAGATACGCAGTATTTT.

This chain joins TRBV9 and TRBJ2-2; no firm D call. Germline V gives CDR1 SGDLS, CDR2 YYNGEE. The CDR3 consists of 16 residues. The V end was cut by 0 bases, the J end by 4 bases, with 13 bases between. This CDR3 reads CASSVDVRAGTGELFF. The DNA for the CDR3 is TGTGCCAGCAGCGTAGATGTACGGGCCGGCACCGGGGAGCTGTTTTTT.

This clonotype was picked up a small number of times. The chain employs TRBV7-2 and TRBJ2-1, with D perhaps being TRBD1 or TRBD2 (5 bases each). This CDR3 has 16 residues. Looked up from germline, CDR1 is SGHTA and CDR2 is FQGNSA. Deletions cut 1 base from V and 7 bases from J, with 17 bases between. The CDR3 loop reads CASSLGWGSSANEQFF. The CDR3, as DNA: TGTGCCAGCAGCTTAGGGTGGGGGAGCTCGGCAAATGAGCAGTTCTTC.